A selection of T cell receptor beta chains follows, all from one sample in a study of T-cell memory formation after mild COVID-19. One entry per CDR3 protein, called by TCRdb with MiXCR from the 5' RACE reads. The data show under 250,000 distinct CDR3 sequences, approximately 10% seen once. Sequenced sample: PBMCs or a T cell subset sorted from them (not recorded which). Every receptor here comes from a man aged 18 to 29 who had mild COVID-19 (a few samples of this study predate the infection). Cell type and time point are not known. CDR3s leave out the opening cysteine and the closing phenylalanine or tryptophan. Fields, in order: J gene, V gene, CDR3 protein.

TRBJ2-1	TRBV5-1	ASSLGTSGVNEQF
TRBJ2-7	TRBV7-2	ASSLVTGTGRNEQY
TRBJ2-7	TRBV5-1	ASSLAVPGLAGGQSYEQY
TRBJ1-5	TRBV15	ATRASGTGNQPQH
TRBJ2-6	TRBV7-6	ASSLMAGANVLT
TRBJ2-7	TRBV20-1	SARGGGNEQY
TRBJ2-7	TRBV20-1	SARDQTGMRNYEQY
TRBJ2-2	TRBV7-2	ASSANKGSGELF
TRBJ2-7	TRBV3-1	ASSPRGHGSYEQY
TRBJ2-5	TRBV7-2	ASSPGGLQETQY
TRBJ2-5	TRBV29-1	SVWAYQETQY
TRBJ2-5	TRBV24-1	ATSDSGQGGPRTQY
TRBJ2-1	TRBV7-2	ASSWTSGTYNEQF
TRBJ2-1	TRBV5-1	ASSLAPQAGNEQF
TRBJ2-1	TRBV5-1	ASSIYSGGSYNEQF
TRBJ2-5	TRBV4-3	ASSQEGYRAKETQY
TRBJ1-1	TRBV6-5	ASSWGSEAF
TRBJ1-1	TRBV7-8	ASSQSRGAPGTEAF
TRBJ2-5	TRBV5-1	ASSIGHGETQY
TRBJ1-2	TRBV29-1	SVAETGASGYT
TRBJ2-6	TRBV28	ASSRGGTGANVLT
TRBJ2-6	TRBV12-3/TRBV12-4	ASSLGGANVLT
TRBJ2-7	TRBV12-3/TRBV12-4	ASSPGRQRHEQY
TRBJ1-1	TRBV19	ASSKGGWTEAF
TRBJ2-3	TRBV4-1	ASTGGWVDTQY
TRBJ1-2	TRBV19	ASNGRANGYT
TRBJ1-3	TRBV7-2	ASSLGGQGAGNTIY
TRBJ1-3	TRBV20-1	SAATGSGNTIY
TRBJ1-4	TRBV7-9	ASSLDGRPSEKLF
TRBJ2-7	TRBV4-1	ASRPTFQEGRYEQY
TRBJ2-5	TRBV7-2	ASSSHPDPGRETQY